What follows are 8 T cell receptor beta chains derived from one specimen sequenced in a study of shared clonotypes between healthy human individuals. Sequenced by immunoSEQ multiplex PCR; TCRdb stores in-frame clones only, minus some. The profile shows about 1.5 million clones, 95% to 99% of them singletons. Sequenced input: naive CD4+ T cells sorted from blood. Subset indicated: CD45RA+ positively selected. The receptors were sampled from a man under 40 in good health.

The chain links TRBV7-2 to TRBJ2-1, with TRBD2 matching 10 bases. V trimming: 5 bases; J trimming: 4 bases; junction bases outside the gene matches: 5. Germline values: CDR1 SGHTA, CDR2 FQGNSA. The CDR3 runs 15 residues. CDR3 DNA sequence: TGTGCCAGCAGCCCCGCTAGCGGGAGATACAATGAGCAGTTCTTC. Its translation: CASSPASGRYNEQFF. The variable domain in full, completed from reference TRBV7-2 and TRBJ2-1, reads GAGVSQSPSNKVTEKGKDVELRCDPISGHTALYWYRQSLGQGLEFLIYFQGNSAPDKSGLPSDRFSAERTGGSVSTLTIQRTQQEDSAVYLCASSPASGRYNEQFFGPGTRLTVL.

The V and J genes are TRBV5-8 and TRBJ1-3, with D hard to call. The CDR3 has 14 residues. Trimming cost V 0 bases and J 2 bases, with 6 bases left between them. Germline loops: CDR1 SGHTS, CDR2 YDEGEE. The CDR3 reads CASSLVGAGNTIYF. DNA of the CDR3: TGTGCCAGCAGCTTGGTAGGTGCTGGAAACACCATATATTTT.

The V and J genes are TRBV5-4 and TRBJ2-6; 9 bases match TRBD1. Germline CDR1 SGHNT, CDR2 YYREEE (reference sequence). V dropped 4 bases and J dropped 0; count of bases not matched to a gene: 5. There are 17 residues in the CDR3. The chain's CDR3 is CASSPGTGISGANVLTF. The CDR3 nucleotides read TGTGCCAGCAGCCCTGGGACAGGGATCTCTGGGGCCAACGTCCTGACTTTC.

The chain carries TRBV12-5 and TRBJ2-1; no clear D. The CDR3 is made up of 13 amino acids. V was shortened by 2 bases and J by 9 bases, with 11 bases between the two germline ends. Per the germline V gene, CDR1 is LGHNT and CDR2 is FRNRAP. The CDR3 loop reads CASGLSIPSEQFF. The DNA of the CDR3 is TGTGCTAGTGGTTTGAGTATCCCTAGTGAGCAGTTCTTC.

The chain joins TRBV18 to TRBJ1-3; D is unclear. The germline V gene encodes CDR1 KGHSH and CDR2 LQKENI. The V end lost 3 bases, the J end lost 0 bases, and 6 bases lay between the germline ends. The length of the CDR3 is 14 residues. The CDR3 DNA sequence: TGTGCCAGCTCACCCGACACCTCTGGAAACACCATATATTTT. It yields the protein CASSPDTSGNTIYF.

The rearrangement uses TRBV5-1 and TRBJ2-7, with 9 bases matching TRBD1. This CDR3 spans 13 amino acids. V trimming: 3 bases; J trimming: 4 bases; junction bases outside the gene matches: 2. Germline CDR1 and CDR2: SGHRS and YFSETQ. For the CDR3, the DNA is TGCGCCAGCAGCTGGGGACAGGGTTACGAGCAGTACTTC. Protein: CASSWGQGYEQYF.

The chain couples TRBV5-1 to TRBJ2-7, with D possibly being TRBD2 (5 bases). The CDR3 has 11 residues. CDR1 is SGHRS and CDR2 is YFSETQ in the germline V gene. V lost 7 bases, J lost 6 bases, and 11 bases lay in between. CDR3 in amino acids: CASRREGEQYF. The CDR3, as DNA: TGCGCCAGCCGTCGTGAGGGCGAGCAGTACTTC.

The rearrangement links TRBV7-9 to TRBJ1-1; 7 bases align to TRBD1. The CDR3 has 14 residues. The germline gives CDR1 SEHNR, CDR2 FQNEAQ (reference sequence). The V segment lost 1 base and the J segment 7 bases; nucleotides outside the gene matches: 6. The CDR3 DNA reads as TGTGCCAGCAGCTTAGTCGGGACAGTGGGTGAAGCTTTCTTT. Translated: CASSLVGTVGEAFF.